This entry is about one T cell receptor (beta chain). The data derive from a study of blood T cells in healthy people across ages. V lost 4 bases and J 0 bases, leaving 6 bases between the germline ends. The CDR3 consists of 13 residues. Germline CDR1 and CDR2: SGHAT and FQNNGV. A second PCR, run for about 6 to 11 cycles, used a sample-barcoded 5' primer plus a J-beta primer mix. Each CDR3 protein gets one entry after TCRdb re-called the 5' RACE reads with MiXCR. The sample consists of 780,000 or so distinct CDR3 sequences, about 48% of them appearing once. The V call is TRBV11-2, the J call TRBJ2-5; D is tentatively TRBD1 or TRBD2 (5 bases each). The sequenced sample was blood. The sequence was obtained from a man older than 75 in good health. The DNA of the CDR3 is TGTGCCAGCAGCTCGGGACACCAAGAGACCCAGTACTTC. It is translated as CASSSGHQETQYF. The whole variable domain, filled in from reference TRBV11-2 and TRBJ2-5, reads EAGVAQSPRYKIIEKRQSVAFWCNPISGHATLYWYQQILGQGPKLLIQFQNNGVVDDSQLPKDRFSAERLKGVDSTLKIQPAKLEDSAVYLCASSSGHQETQYFGPGTRLLVL.